This T cell receptor beta chain was obtained from a study of T cells in narcolepsy. CDR1 and CDR2 (germline): SGHAT, FQDESV (reference sequence). The V end lost 6 bases, the J end lost 2 bases, and 11 bases lay between the germline ends. The CDR3 has 14 amino acids. Repertoires were generated with immunoSEQ multiplex PCR, while TCRdb's copy carries only in-frame clones and drops some. The sample lists tens of thousands of clones; around 90% were seen once. The sequenced material came from CD45RA- memory CD4+ T cells from PBMCs. The clonotype comes from a human donor with narcolepsy. This chain connects TRBV11-1 to TRBJ1-3; D gene unclear. In DNA form, the CDR3 reads TGTGCCAGCAGACCCGGGAGAACTGGAAACACCATATATTTT. It is translated as CASRPGRTGNTIYF.